The next 28 T cell receptor beta chains were all read from a single sample in a study of cytomegalovirus exposure and HLA in healthy donors. Primers included in the PCR were 60 Vbeta and 13 Jbeta primers. This table comes from immunoSEQ multiplex PCR, and its TCRdb copy is limited to in-frame clones, with some not included. The sample has some 150,000 clones, roughly three fifths seen once. The sample comprised PBMCs. The receptors were gathered from a woman in her 40s in good health and CMV-seronegative.

This sequence joins TRBV11-2 and TRBJ1-1, with TRBD1 matching over 9 bases. This CDR3 spans 15 amino acids. Trimming at V came to 4 bases and at J to 0 bases, leaving 3 bases not matched to a gene. Germline V CDR1 and CDR2: SGHAT, FQNNGV. CDR3 in amino acids: CASSSDRGMNTEAFF. The CDR3 nucleotides read TGTGCCAGCAGCTCGGACAGGGGTATGAACACTGAAGCTTTCTTT.

This clone was recorded a few times. The chain uses TRBV5-5 and TRBJ1-2; 10 bases line up with TRBD1. Looked up from germline, CDR1 is SGHKS and CDR2 is YYEKEE (reference sequence). J lost 0 bases, V lost 4 bases, and 12 bases had no gene match. The CDR3 has 18 amino acids. The CDR3 bases are TGTGCCAGCAGCCGGGATGGGACAGGGGACCCAACTAACTATGGCTACACCTTC. This encodes CASSRDGTGDPTNYGYTF.

The CDR3 loop reads CASSYSNRGHQPQHF. CDR3 bases: TGTGCCAGCAGTTACTCGAACAGGGGCCATCAGCCCCAGCATTTT. The chain carries TRBV6-5 and TRBJ1-5, with 7 bases that match TRBD1. V lost 0 bases, J lost 5 bases, and 4 bases stayed unmatched. CDR1 and CDR2 from the germline V gene are MNHEY and SVGAGI. This CDR3 spans 15 amino acids.

A single count supports this clone. The chain recombines TRBV2 with TRBJ2-5; TRBD1 is a possible D gene (6 bases). The germline V and J ends were trimmed by 9 bases and 5 bases, with 10 bases remaining between them. Germline V lookup: CDR1 SNHLY, CDR2 FYNNEI. The CDR3 spans 11 residues. The CDR3 coding sequence is TGTGCCAGTACAGGGAAGGAGACCCAGTACTTC. Encoded protein: CASTGKETQYF.

This clone came up a few times. V is TRBV9 and J is TRBJ1-2; no clear D. This CDR3 has 15 residues. Trimming took 0 bases from V and 6 from J, leaving 15 bases between them. Germline assignment: CDR1 SGDLS and CDR2 YYNGEE. CDR3 region: CASSVAMRPSDGYTF. The CDR3 DNA reads as TGTGCCAGCAGCGTAGCTATGAGGCCCAGCGATGGCTACACCTTC.

A few counts support this clone. The chain recombines TRBV30 with TRBJ1-3; 8 nucleotides match TRBD1. The trim removed 4 bases at V and 2 bases at J, leaving 4 bases unmatched. The CDR3 runs to 14 residues. The germline CDR1 and CDR2 sequences are GTSNPN and SVGIG (reference sequence). DNA for the CDR3: TGTGCCTGGACTCGGACAGGGACTGGAAACACCATATATTTT. This encodes CAWTRTGTGNTIYF.

The V and J genes are TRBV5-5 and TRBJ2-7; D perhaps matches TRBD2 (6 bases). This CDR3 contains 14 residues. Deletions cut 3 bases from V and 1 base from J, with 11 bases between. CDR1 and CDR2 (germline): SGHKS, YYEKEE (reference sequence). The CDR3 loop reads CASSWGDGSYEQYF. DNA of the CDR3: TGTGCCAGCAGCTGGGGGGACGGTTCCTACGAGCAGTACTTC.

The chain has TRBV29-1 and TRBJ1-1; TRBD1 aligns across 9 bases. The germline CDR1 and CDR2 sequences are SQVTM and ANQGSEA. Unmatched junction bases numbered 4, after V lost 3 bases and J lost 14 bases. The CDR3 is made up of 10 amino acids. CDR3 protein: CSVDSDRGFF. The CDR3 DNA reads as TGCAGCGTTGACTCGGACAGGGGCTTCTTT.

This clone was observed a handful of times. This rearrangement joins TRBV18 to TRBJ1-2; D possibly corresponds to TRBD1 (5 bases). In germline, CDR1 is KGHSH, CDR2 LQKENI. The ends were cut back, 3 bases at V and 7 bases at J, with 15 bases in the middle. The length of the CDR3 is 14 residues. CDR3 sequence: CASSPVPQGSGYTF. The DNA for the CDR3 is TGTGCCAGCTCACCGGTACCTCAGGGCTCTGGCTACACCTTC.

In its sample, this clone was seen once. J is TRBJ1-5 and V is TRBV7-9, with a weak D call TRBD1 (5 bases). The V end was cut by 5 bases, the J end by 4 bases, with 15 bases between. Germline V gene lookup returns CDR1 SEHNR and CDR2 FQNEAQ (reference sequence). The CDR3 extends over 15 amino acids. Here the CDR3 reads CASSPPGAGNQPQHF. CDR3 sequence (DNA): TGTGCCAGCAGCCCCCCCGGGGCGGGAAATCAGCCCCAGCATTTT.

This chain uses TRBV5-1 with TRBJ2-5, with a possible D match to TRBD1 (6 bases). CDR3 length equals 13 residues. Germline V CDR1 and CDR2: SGHRS, YFSETQ. V gave up 6 bases and J gave up 4 bases, with 13 bases separating them. The DNA for the CDR3 is TGCGCCAGCACTCGGGACAACGGAGAGACCCAGTACTTC. Its translation: CASTRDNGETQYF.

The chain uses TRBV2 and TRBJ1-2; a possible D gene is TRBD1 (6 bases). The V and J ends lost 8 bases and 6 bases respectively, with 13 bases between them. Germline V gives CDR1 SNHLY, CDR2 FYNNEI. The CDR3 loop spans 12 amino acids. The CDR3 spells CASGMDRDGYTF. Here the CDR3 DNA reads TGTGCCAGCGGGATGGACAGAGATGGCTACACCTTC.

This clone appeared a few times. V and J are TRBV19 and TRBJ1-1; TRBD1 matches at 8 bases. From germline, CDR1 is LNHDA and CDR2 SQIVND (reference sequence). CDR3 length: 14 residues. The V and J ends lost 7 bases and 5 bases, in that order; junction bases with no gene match: 9. The CDR3 coding sequence is TGTGCCAGTAAGGGGTATGGGACAGGTACTGAAGCTTTCTTT. It is translated as CASKGYGTGTEAFF.

This rearrangement joins TRBV28 to TRBJ1-2; D call uncertain. The germline V gene has CDR1 MDHEN and CDR2 SYDVKM. V gave up 5 bases and J gave up 7 bases, with 23 bases separating them. The CDR3 totals 16 residues. Here the CDR3 DNA reads TGTGCCAGCAGTCCACCCAAGGGAGGTTTAATATTTGGCTACACCTTC. Protein product: CASSPPKGGLIFGYTF.

CDR3 in DNA: TGCGCCAGCAGCTTGGTTCAGGCGGGGACCGGGGAGCTGTTTTTT. Amino acids: CASSLVQAGTGELFF. The rearrangement links TRBV5-1 to TRBJ2-2; perhaps TRBD2 as D (6 bases). Germline CDR1 reads SGHRS; CDR2 reads YFSETQ. The CDR3 runs to 15 residues. V was pared by 0 bases and J by 5 bases, with 11 bases between.

The chain has TRBV21-1 and TRBJ1-1; the table's D call, TRBD1, has no DNA check behind it. TRBV21-1 is a pseudogene locus. The CDR3 loop spans 18 amino acids. In nucleotides, the CDR3 is TGTGCCAGCAGCAAAGTATGGGACAGGGTCCGGGTGAACACTGAAGCTTTCTTT. This gives the protein CASSKVWDRVRVNTEAFF.

This clone was seen a single time. The rearrangement joins TRBV4-1 to TRBJ2-1; D gene uncertain. Trimming removed 1 base at V and 3 bases at J, with 13 bases between. The germline gives CDR1 MGHRA, CDR2 YSYEKL. The CDR3 is 16 residues long. In nucleotides, the CDR3 is TGCGCCAGCAGCCAAGGGGTTCCAGCGATCTACAATGAGCAGTTCTTC. This sequence encodes CASSQGVPAIYNEQFF.

The chain has TRBV5-1 and TRBJ1-2; 8 positions match TRBD1. The CDR3 has 13 amino acids. The germline V gene encodes CDR1 SGHRS and CDR2 YFSETQ. V trimming: 3 bases; J trimming: 8 bases; junction bases outside the gene matches: 6. CDR3 coding DNA: TGCGCCAGCAGCTCGACAGGGGCCGGGGGCTACACCTTC. It translates to CASSSTGAGGYTF.

This clone has a handful of counts. The chain joins TRBV29-1 to TRBJ2-4, with 11 bases aligning to TRBD1. V lost 4 bases to trimming and J lost 6 bases; unmatched junction nucleotides: 2. Germline assignment: CDR1 SQVTM and CDR2 ANQGSEA. This CDR3 has 13 residues. In nucleotides, the CDR3 is TGCAGCGTTGGGGGACAGGGGGGAAACATTCAGTACTTC. Encoded protein: CSVGGQGGNIQYF.

J is TRBJ1-4 and V is TRBV27, with TRBD1 identical over 8 bases. J was trimmed by 6 bases and V by 7 bases; bases with no gene match: 7. The CDR3 is made up of 14 amino acids. Germline lookup yields CDR1 MNHEY and CDR2 SMNVEV (reference sequence). CDR3: CASTATGEDEKLFF. DNA of the CDR3: TGTGCCAGCACCGCGACAGGGGAGGATGAAAAACTGTTTTTT.

This chain connects TRBV5-1 to TRBJ1-1; TRBD1 matches 9 bases. J gave up 4 bases and V 4 bases, and 14 bases lay outside the gene matches. The length of the CDR3 is 17 residues. Germline lookup yields CDR1 SGHRS and CDR2 YFSETQ. In DNA form, the CDR3 reads TGCGCCAGCAGCCAAGGGACAGGGAGTGGGTTCACCACTGAAGCTTTCTTT. It is translated as CASSQGTGSGFTTEAFF.

The gene calls are TRBV10-3 and TRBJ1-1; tentative D call: TRBD1 (6 bases). The V and J ends lost 4 bases and 10 bases respectively, with 10 bases between them. This CDR3 contains 11 residues. Germline lookup yields CDR1 ENHRY and CDR2 SYGVKD. CDR3 bases: TGTGCCATCAGTGGGGGGCAGGGAGCTTTCTTT. Its protein product is CAISGGQGAFF.

This clone was seen more than once but under ten times. The chain combines TRBV19 with TRBJ2-2, with D possibly TRBD2 on 7 matching bases. The V gene lost 7 bases and the J gene lost 2 bases, with 20 bases spanning the gap. The CDR3 sequence is 17 residues long. Germline loops: CDR1 LNHDA, CDR2 SQIVND (reference sequence). The DNA for the CDR3 is TGTGCCAGTACTATCCTTGGGGGGGGCACTAACACCGGGGAGCTGTTTTTT. Translated: CASTILGGGTNTGELFF.

This clone has a single count. The CDR3 nucleotides read TGTGCCAGCAGCGTGGGACAGGGAACCTATGGCTACACCTTC. It codes for CASSVGQGTYGYTF. The rearrangement joins TRBV9 to TRBJ1-2; 9 bases align to TRBD1. Germline loops: CDR1 SGDLS, CDR2 YYNGEE. V lost 2 bases, J lost 4 bases, and 3 bases stayed unmatched. This CDR3 is 14 amino acids long.

The CDR3 here is CASSPDRFHEQYF. The CDR3 nucleotides are TGTGCCAGCAGTCCCGACAGGTTCCACGAGCAGTACTTC. J is TRBJ2-7 and V is TRBV28; D possibly corresponds to TRBD1 (6 bases). Germline V gene sequence: CDR1 MDHEN, CDR2 SYDVKM. This CDR3 comprises 13 residues. V dropped 5 bases and J dropped 5 bases, with 13 bases sitting between them. Complete variable domain (other parts from reference TRBV28 and TRBJ2-7): DVKVTQSSRYLVKRTGEKVFLECVQDMDHENMFWYRQDPGLGLRLIYFSYDVKMKEKGDIPEGYSVSREKKERFSLILESASTNQTSMYLCASSPDRFHEQYFGPGTRLTVT.

This sequence joins TRBV28 and TRBJ1-2; TRBD1 matches 8 bases. Unmatched junction bases numbered 9, after V lost 6 bases and J lost 12 bases. The germline gives CDR1 MDHEN, CDR2 SYDVKM. CDR3 size: 12 residues. CDR3 residues: CASSLQDRVHTF. In DNA form, the CDR3 reads TGTGCCAGCAGCCTACAGGACAGGGTTCACACCTTC.

The sample holds a few counts of this clone. The chain is built from TRBV6-1 and TRBJ1-4; possible D gene TRBD1, 5 bases. Trimming shortened V by 8 bases and J by 8 bases, and 12 bases separated the two germline ends. CDR3 length equals 12 residues. Germline V CDR1 and CDR2: MNHNS, SASEGT. CDR3 DNA: TGTGCCAGCCAGACAGATTCAGAAAAACTGTTTTTT. Translating gives CASQTDSEKLFF.

The chain employs TRBV4-1 and TRBJ2-7, with D perhaps matching TRBD1 (6 bases). The germline V gene encodes CDR1 MGHRA and CDR2 YSYEKL. The CDR3 consists of 14 residues. Trimming cost V 5 bases and J 6 bases, with 17 bases left between them. This CDR3 is CASSWAGEYPEQYF. Written as DNA, the CDR3 is TGCGCCAGCAGCTGGGCAGGGGAGTACCCCGAGCAGTACTTC.